These 5 T cell receptor beta chains came from one sample sequenced in a study of breast tumors, draining lymph nodes, adjacent tissues. Samples came from axillary lymph nodes draining the breast cancer. TCRdb analysed the multiplex PCR reads with MiXCR anew, one entry per CDR3 protein. The table lists under 150,000 distinct CDR3 sequences, around 21% of them singletons. Sequencing input: axillary lymph node tissue. Every receptor here comes from a female donor with breast cancer. Some clones in this sample may be carry-over from other donors' samples.

In its sample, this clonotype was seen many times. The CDR3 DNA follows: TGTGCCAGCAGTGAACGGCGCTACGAGCAGTACTTC. Its translation: CASSERRYEQYF. The gene calls are TRBV6-1 and TRBJ2-7; D call uncertain. The CDR3 length is 12 residues. The germline V and J ends were trimmed by 2 bases and 3 bases, with 5 bases remaining between them. The V gene's germline CDR1 is MNHNS and CDR2 SASEGT.

Many counts were recorded for this clonotype. The J gene is TRBJ1-3, the V gene TRBV20-1; TRBD1 matches 7 bases. V was clipped by 5 bases and J by 3 bases; unmatched bases: 10. The CDR3 covers 15 residues. Germline V lookup: CDR1 DFQATT, CDR2 SNEGSKA (reference sequence). The CDR3 DNA is TGCAGTGCTCGGACAGGATCTTTTGTTGGAAACACCATATATTTT. Translating it yields CSARTGSFVGNTIYF.

In its sample, this clonotype was seen many times. This chain links TRBV6-5 with TRBJ2-3; D possibly corresponds to TRBD2 (5 bases). V dropped 7 bases and J dropped 6 bases, with 14 bases sitting between them. This CDR3 comprises 13 residues. In germline, CDR1 is MNHEY, CDR2 SVGAGI. DNA of the CDR3: TGTGCCAGCACTTTTTATGGCGGGGATACGCAGTATTTT. It specifies CASTFYGGDTQYF.

The chain links TRBV28 to TRBJ2-1; TRBD2 is a possible D gene (6 bases). Germline CDR1 and CDR2: MDHEN and SYDVKM. This CDR3 has 14 residues. V lost 2 bases and J 8 bases, leaving 13 bases between the germline ends. The CDR3 region has the DNA TGTGCCAGCAGTTTAGGCTATTCGGGAGATGAGCAGTTCTTC. It translates to CASSLGYSGDEQFF.

This clonotype has ten or more counts. This chain joins TRBV20-1 and TRBJ1-2; TRBD1 is a possible D gene (6 bases). Germline loops: CDR1 DFQATT, CDR2 SNEGSKA (reference sequence). The CDR3 loop spans 12 amino acids. Trimming stripped 5 bases from V and 2 bases from J, with 9 bases between. The CDR3 DNA sequence: TGCAGTGCTCGGACAGTCAACTATGGCTACACCTTC. Protein sequence: CSARTVNYGYTF.